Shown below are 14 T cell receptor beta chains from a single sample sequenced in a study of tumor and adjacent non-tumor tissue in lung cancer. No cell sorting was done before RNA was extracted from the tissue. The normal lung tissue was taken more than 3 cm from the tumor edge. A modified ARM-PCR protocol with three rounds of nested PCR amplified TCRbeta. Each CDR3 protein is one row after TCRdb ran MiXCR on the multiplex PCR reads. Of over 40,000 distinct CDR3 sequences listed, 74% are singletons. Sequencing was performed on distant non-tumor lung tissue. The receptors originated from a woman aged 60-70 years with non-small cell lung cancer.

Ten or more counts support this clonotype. CDR3 in amino acids: CASSLKMTGGASQETQYF. CDR3 in DNA: TGTGCCAGCTCCCTAAAAATGACAGGGGGAGCATCGCAAGAGACCCAGTACTTC. V gene TRBV12-3 or TRBV12-4 combines with J gene TRBJ2-5; 9 positions match TRBD1. V lost 8 bases, J lost 2 bases, and 18 bases stayed unmatched. The CDR3 extends over 18 amino acids.

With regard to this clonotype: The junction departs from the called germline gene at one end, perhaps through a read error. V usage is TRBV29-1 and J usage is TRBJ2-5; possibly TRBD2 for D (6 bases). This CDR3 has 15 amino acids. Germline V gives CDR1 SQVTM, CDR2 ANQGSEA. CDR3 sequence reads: CSVDGPTGEVENQYF. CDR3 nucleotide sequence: TGCAGCGTTGATGGGCCCACGGGAGAAGTAGAGAACCAGTACTTC.

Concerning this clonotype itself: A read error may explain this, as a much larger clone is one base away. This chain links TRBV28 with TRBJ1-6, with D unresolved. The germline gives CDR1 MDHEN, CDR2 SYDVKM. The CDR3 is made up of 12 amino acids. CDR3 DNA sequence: TGTGCCAGCAGCCCGTATAATTCACCCTTCCACTTT. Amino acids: CASSPYNSPFHF. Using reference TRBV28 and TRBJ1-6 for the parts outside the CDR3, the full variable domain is DVKVTQSSRYLVKRTGEKVFLECVQDMDHENMFWYRQDPGLGLRLIYFSYDVKMKEKGDIPEGYSVSREKKERFSLILESASTNQTSMYLCASSPYNSPFHFGNGTRLTVT.

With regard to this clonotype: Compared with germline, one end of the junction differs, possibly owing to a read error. CDR3 region: CASNRGGVTNEQFF. CDR3 DNA sequence: TGTGCAAGTAATCGGGGAGGGGTAACGAATGAGCAGTTCTTC. The rearrangement uses TRBV19 and TRBJ2-1; the match to TRBD2 covers 7 bases. The CDR3 consists of 14 residues. Per the germline V gene, CDR1 is LNHDA and CDR2 is SQIVND (reference sequence).

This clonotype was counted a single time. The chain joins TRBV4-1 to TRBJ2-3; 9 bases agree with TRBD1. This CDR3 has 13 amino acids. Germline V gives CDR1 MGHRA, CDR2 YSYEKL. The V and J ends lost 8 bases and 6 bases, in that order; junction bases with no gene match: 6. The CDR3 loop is CASAVTGGDTQYF. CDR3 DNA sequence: TGCGCCAGCGCCGTAACAGGGGGCGATACGCAGTATTTT.

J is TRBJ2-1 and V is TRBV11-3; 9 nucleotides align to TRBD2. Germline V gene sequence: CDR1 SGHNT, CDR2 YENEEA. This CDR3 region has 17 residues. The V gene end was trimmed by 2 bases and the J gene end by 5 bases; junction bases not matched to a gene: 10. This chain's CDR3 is CASSLYLTSGSHNEQFF. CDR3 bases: TGTGCCAGCAGCTTATATTTGACTAGCGGTAGCCACAATGAGCAGTTCTTC.

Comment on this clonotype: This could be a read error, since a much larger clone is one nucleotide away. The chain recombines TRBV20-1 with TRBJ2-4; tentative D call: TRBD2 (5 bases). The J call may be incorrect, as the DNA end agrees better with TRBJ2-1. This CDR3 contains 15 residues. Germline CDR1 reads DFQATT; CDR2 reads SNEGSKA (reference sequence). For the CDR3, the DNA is TGCAGTGTCTCGTCAATAGGGCTAGCCAAAAACATTCAGTTCTTC. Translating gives CSVSSIGLAKNIQFF.

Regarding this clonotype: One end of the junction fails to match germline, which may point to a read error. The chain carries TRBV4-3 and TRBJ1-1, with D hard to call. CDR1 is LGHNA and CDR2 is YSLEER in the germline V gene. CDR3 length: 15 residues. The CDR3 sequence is CASSQVSSENTKAFF. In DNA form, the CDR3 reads TGCGCCAGCAGCCAAGTCTCAAGTGAGAACACTAAAGCTTTCTTT.

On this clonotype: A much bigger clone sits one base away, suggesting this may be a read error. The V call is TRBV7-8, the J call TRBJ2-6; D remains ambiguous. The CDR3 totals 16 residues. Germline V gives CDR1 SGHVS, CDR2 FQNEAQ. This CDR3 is CPSSPRPSHGANVLTF. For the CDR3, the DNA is TGTCCCAGCAGCCCGCGACCCTCCCATGGGGCCAACGTCCTGACTTTC.

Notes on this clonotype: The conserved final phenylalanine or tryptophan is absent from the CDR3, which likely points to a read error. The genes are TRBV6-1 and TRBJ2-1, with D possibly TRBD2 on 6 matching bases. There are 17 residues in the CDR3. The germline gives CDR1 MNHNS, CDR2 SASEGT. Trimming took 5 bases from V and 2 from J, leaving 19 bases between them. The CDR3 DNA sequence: TGTGCCAGCAGTAATCCTGGGAGACTAGTCCCCTACAATGAGCAGTTCTCC. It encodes CASSNPGRLVPYNEQFS.

In nucleotides, the CDR3 is TGCGCCAACAACCAAGACTCGGAGACAGGGGGTGGCTACACCTTC. Amino acids: CANNQDSETGGGYTF. The V gene is TRBV4-1, the J gene TRBJ1-2; 9 bases are shared with TRBD1. Trimming at V came to 10 bases and at J to 7 bases, leaving 16 bases not matched to a gene. This CDR3 spans 15 amino acids. In germline, CDR1 is MGHRA, CDR2 YSYEKL.

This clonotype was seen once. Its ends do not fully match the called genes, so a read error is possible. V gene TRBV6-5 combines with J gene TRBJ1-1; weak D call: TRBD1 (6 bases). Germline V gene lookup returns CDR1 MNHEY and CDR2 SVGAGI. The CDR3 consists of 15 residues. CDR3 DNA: TGTGCCAGCAGGGACGACAGGATACGGAACACAGAAGCTTTCTTT. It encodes CASRDDRIRNTEAFF.

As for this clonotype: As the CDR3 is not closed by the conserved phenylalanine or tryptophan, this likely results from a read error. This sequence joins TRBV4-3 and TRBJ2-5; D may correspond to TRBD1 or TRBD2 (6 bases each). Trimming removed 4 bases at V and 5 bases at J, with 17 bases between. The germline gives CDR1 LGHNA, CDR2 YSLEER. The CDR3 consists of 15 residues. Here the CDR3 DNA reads TGCGCCAGCAGCCGACACAGGGACTCACATGAGACCCAGTACCTC. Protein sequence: CASSRHRDSHETQYL.

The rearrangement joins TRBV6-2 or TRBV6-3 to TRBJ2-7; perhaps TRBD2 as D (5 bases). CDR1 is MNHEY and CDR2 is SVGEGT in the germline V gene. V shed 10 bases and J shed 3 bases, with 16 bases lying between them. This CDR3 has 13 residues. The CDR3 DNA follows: TGTGCCAAAAGTTCCCGGGATCTCTACGAGCAGTACTTC. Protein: CAKSSRDLYEQYF.